This is a list of T cell receptor beta chains from one sample in a study of T cell repertoires in cytomegalovirus infection. Their target antigens are unknown. TCRdb re-analysed the reads in MiXCR, keeping a single row per CDR3 protein. Of hundreds of thousands of distinct CDR3 sequences listed, around 35% are singletons. Sample: cultured PBMCs, taken from culture after CMV antigen stimulation. Receptor source: a human donor in good health (CMV status not recorded). Some clones in this sample may be carry-over from other donors' samples. The CDR3 runs from the conserved cysteine through the conserved F or W. The D gene is left open where the match is weak. Rows give clone size only sometimes, using once, few, many, or a class for an expanded clone.

j_call | v_call | d_call | clone_size | cdr3_nt | cdr3_aa
TRBJ1-1 | TRBV29-1 | . | . | TGCAGCGTCACCGGGACACTCTACACTGAAGCTTTCTTT | CSVTGTLYTEAFF
TRBJ2-7 | TRBV7-9 | . | . | TGTGCCAGCAGCTTTATGTCGATTAGAGGACCTAGCTACTTC | CASSFMSIRGPSYF
TRBJ1-6 | TRBV19 | . | . | TGTGCCAGTAACCCGAGGGGTAATTCACCCCTCCACTTT | CASNPRGNSPLHF
TRBJ1-2 | TRBV28 | TRBD1 | few | TGTGCCAGCAGACCACAGGGGGCGGTTGGCTACACCTTC | CASRPQGAVGYTF
TRBJ2-7 | TRBV6-5 | . | once | TGTGCCAGCAGTTACTCGATTAGAGCGGATTACGAGCAGTACTTC | CASSYSIRADYEQYF
TRBJ2-5 | TRBV19 | TRBD1 | . | TGTGCCAGTAGTATAGGGTTAGGAAGTTACAGGACAGGGGGTTCTCAAGAGACCCAGTACTTC | CASSIGLGSYRTGGSQETQYF
TRBJ2-2 | TRBV19 | . | . | TGTGCCAGTAGTATTGTCTTGGGATACACCGGGGAGCTGTTTTTT | CASSIVLGYTGELFF
TRBJ2-3 | TRBV9 | . | . | TGTGCCAGCAGCGACCCAATGTACGGCGGCACAGATACGCAGTATTTT | CASSDPMYGGTDTQYF
TRBJ2-2 | TRBV20-1 | TRBD2 | many | TGCAGTGCTAAACGGACTAGCGGGAGTTCGGTCACCGGGGAGCTGTTTTTT | CSAKRTSGSSVTGELFF
TRBJ1-2 | TRBV5-4 | . | . | TGTGCCAGCAGCTTGGCTTGGTCAGCCGAGTGGTATGGCTACACCTTC | CASSLAWSAEWYGYTF
TRBJ2-2 | TRBV5-1 | . | . | TGCGCCAGCAGCTCCACAGGGAAGTGGAACACCGGGGAGCTGTTTTTT | CASSSTGKWNTGELFF
TRBJ1-1 | TRBV5-4 | . | few | TGTGCCAGCAGCTTGTCTTGGGATTTGAACACTGAAGCTTTCTTT | CASSLSWDLNTEAFF
TRBJ2-6 | TRBV15 | . | . | TGTGCCACCAGCACAGGGACTTCTGGGGCCAACGTCCTGACTTTC | CATSTGTSGANVLTF
TRBJ2-7 | TRBV7-9 | . | . | TGTGCCAGCAGCTTGGCCTTCTACGAGCAGTACTTC | CASSLAFYEQYF
TRBJ1-3 | TRBV10-3 | TRBD1 | . | TGTGCCATCAGTGCGCCGACAGGGGGTGAAGGAAACACCATATATTTT | CAISAPTGGEGNTIYF
TRBJ2-1 | TRBV10-3 | . | few | TGTGCCATCAGTGAGTCAAGGAATGAGCAGTTCTTC | CAISESRNEQFF
TRBJ1-2 | TRBV7-8 | . | many | TGTGCCAGCAGCTTAGATCGGGGGACAACCTATGGCTACACCTTC | CASSLDRGTTYGYTF
TRBJ1-5 | TRBV6-1 | TRBD1 | few | TGTGCCAGCAGCAAGACAGGGGGCGCGGGCAATCAGCCCCAGCATTTT | CASSKTGGAGNQPQHF
TRBJ2-1 | TRBV20-1 | . | few | TGCAGTGCTAGCCCCTTCAAGGGCGCCTACAATGAGCAGTTCTTC | CSASPFKGAYNEQFF
TRBJ1-2 | TRBV7-9 | . | . | TGTGCCAGCACCCCATGGGGCAAGGGCTATGGCTACACCTTC | CASTPWGKGYGYTF
TRBJ1-1 | TRBV6-2/TRBV6-3 | . | . | TGTGCCAGCAGAACTCCGATGACAGAGAACACTGAAGCTTTCTTT | CASRTPMTENTEAFF
TRBJ1-6 | TRBV30 | TRBD1 | few | TGTGCCTGGAGGAATTCGGGACAGGGCCGGTCACCCCTCCACTTT | CAWRNSGQGRSPLHF
TRBJ1-2 | TRBV11-3 | . | . | TGTGCCAGCAGCTCCGCGACAGGAGAGGACTATGGCTACACCTTC | CASSSATGEDYGYTF
TRBJ2-3 | TRBV7-3 | . | many | TGTGCCAGCAGCCCGACCCTCGCTAGCACAGATACGCAGTATTTT | CASSPTLASTDTQYF
TRBJ1-1 | TRBV20-1 | . | few | TGCAGTGCTAGAGTATCGGGACACTCCATGAACACTGAAGCTTTCTTT | CSARVSGHSMNTEAFF
TRBJ2-1 | TRBV24-1 | . | . | TGTGCCACCAGTGTTGCGGGAACCTACAATGAGCAGTTCTTC | CATSVAGTYNEQFF
TRBJ2-5 | TRBV20-1 | TRBD2 | once | TGCAGTGCTAGTTCCAGCGGGAGTGAGGAGACCCAGTACTTC | CSASSSGSEETQYF
TRBJ2-7 | TRBV4-3 | TRBD1 | few | TGCGCCAGCAGCCAAACCGGGACAGGAACCTACGAGCAGTACTTC | CASSQTGTGTYEQYF
TRBJ2-1 | TRBV4-3 | TRBD2 | . | TGCGCCAGCAGCCAAGGGACTAGCGGTACGAGCTCCTACAATGAGCAGTTCTTC | CASSQGTSGTSSYNEQFF
TRBJ2-7 | TRBV6-2/TRBV6-3 | . | few | TGTGCCAGCAGTCTTGGGGGAACAGGGCTCTACGAGCAGTACTTC | CASSLGGTGLYEQYF
TRBJ2-2 | TRBV5-4 | . | . | TGTGCCAGCACCCAGACTTTGGGCGGGGAGCTGTTTTTT | CASTQTLGGELFF
TRBJ1-5 | TRBV19 | . | . | TGTGCCAGTAGTACGCTGAGGATGGTTGGTAATCAGCCCCAGCATTTT | CASSTLRMVGNQPQHF
TRBJ2-4 | TRBV7-2 | TRBD2 | many | TGTGCCAGCAGCTCCCTGCGGGAGTCCAAAAACATTCAGTACTTC | CASSSLRESKNIQYF
TRBJ2-5 | TRBV7-6 | . | once | TGTGCCAGCAGCCACGGTGGGATCCAAGAGACCCAGTACTTC | CASSHGGIQETQYF
TRBJ2-1 | TRBV19 | TRBD2 | . | TGTGCCAGTAGGAGCAGCGCGGCGGGACTATTTTACAATGAGCAGTTCTTC | CASRSSAAGLFYNEQFF
TRBJ1-2 | TRBV7-2 | . | . | TGTGCCAGCAGCTCGGAGACAGATTCATATGGCTACACCTTC | CASSSETDSYGYTF